Listed here are 3 T cell receptor beta chains from one sample, sequenced in a study of blood T cells in healthy people across ages. A second PCR, run for about 7 to 11 cycles, used a sample-barcoded 5' primer plus a J-beta primer mix. Each CDR3 protein is one row after TCRdb ran MiXCR on the 5' RACE reads. The table has more than 800,000 distinct CDR3 sequences, around 26% seen once; the top ten hold 15% to 20%. Source material: blood. The receptors come from a woman at least 80 years old in good health.

In its sample, this clonotype was seen many times. The V gene is TRBV6-5, the J gene TRBJ2-5; 7 bases line up with TRBD1. With V trimmed by 5 bases and J by 4 bases, 10 bases remained unmatched. Germline assignment: CDR1 MNHEY and CDR2 SVGAGI. The CDR3 is made up of 15 amino acids. In DNA form, the CDR3 reads TGTGCCAGCAGTCGAACAAGGACAGGCGGAGAGACCCAGTACTTC. Translation gives CASSRTRTGGETQYF.

This clonotype was seen repeatedly, ten times or more. V and J are TRBV2 and TRBJ1-4; possibly TRBD1 for D (6 bases). This CDR3 region has 14 residues. The germline V and J ends were trimmed by 3 bases and 7 bases, with 12 bases remaining between them. Germline CDR1 SNHLY, CDR2 FYNNEI. CDR3 in DNA: TGTGCCAGCAGTGAGAACAGGGAAGGTGAAAAACTGTTTTTT. Amino acid sequence: CASSENREGEKLFF.

The chain employs TRBV7-2 and TRBJ2-1; possible D gene TRBD1, 6 bases. This CDR3 is built from 13 residues. Germline V CDR1 and CDR2: SGHTA, FQGNSA. V lost 5 bases and J 6 bases, leaving 11 bases between the germline ends. The CDR3 loop reads CASSVNRVNEQFF. In DNA form, the CDR3 reads TGTGCCAGCAGCGTGAACAGGGTCAATGAGCAGTTCTTC.